Sequencing of this TCR beta chain was carried out in a study of blood T cell repertoires in COVID-19. The wider study: Sample material is recorded as cDNA or gDNA derived from T cells, B-cell-depleted T cells, or PBMCs.

Germline assignment: CDR1 SGHRS and CDR2 YFSETQ. Trimming left V 2 bases short and J 3 bases short, with 8 bases between. The CDR3 totals 14 residues. Original processing methods: Reference gene primer amplification yielded estimated nucleated cell counts. Sequencing used immunoSEQ multiplex PCR; TCRdb keeps in-frame clones, though not all of them. The V and J calls and clone size are taken from that table; D and trimming were inferred from the DNA. The repertoire consists of around 140,000 clones, with 65% to 90% occurring once and the leading ten covering 7.5% to 9%. This chain joins TRBV5-1 and TRBJ1-4; D call uncertain. Sequencing used peripheral blood. The sequence came from a human donor in a cohort sampled during active COVID-19. The CDR3 DNA reads TGCGCCAGCAGCTTCGGGGTTCCTAATGAAAAACTGTTTTTT. Protein sequence: CASSFGVPNEKLFF.